Reported below is one TCR beta chain. This clone appeared a single time. Its antigen remains unidentified. Base quality data are lacking; no much larger clone is found one base away. The sample belongs to a study of blood T cell repertoires in COVID-19 (dated by TCRdb to the early 2020s). A note on the overall study: Collaborator samples came from the United States, Italy and Spain and covered acute and convalescent phases of COVID-19. The prospective study material was composed of cDNA or gDNA derived from T cells, B-cell-depleted T cells, or PBMCs. Where HLA class I and class II types were available, the types were taken from metadata supplied by the sample provider, not from assay-based typing. The repertoires were made available in a free public database intended to serve as a resource for research on the immune response to SARS-CoV-2. The samples were drawn from two sources: the first 160 participants of the ongoing ImmuneRACE study, and 1,254 subjects contributed by 6 global collaborators. The dataset comprised deeply sampled blood TCRbeta repertoires from subjects exposed to, actively infected with, or recovered from COVID-19. A de-identified subject ID, COVID-19 status, age in years and sex were almost always included in the sample metadata. The research as a whole found: Clinical and demographic metadata were provided uncurated, with the amount varying by source and participant.

The junction carries 16 bases between V and J, which are trimmed by 5 bases and 11 bases respectively. CDR1 and CDR2 were assigned from the germline V gene as MNHEY and SVGAGI. The CDR3, cysteine through phenylalanine, is 14 amino acids long. The only DNA kept is the CDR3, 42 bases in frame from the first base. TCRbeta CDR3 regions were amplified from genomic DNA using the immunoSEQ Assay, a bias-controlled multiplex PCR. Processing in the source paper ran as follows. The number of nucleated cells in each sample was estimated by amplification of reference gene primers within the assay. To quantify the absolute abundance of each unique TCRbeta CDR3 rearrangement, sequence reads were collapsed and filtered. Productive Simpson clonality was computed per sample as the square root of Simpson's diversity index over productive rearrangements. This immuneACCESS table, as held by TCRdb, lists in-frame sequences with V and J called but not all clones. Of the missing ones, under half trace to an unresolved V gene in checked studies; the others have no known cause. For V, J and clone size, that table is used; D and trimming come from the DNA. In all, the sample holds roughly 240,000 clones, and about 86% of those were seen once. The ten largest clones capture less than 4.5% of the sample.

The collaborating institutions used their own protocols to collect whole blood in K2EDTA tubes. Collaborator samples were shipped for TCRbeta analysis as frozen whole blood, isolated PBMCs, or DNA extracted from either sample type. The specimen was peripheral blood. This clonotype was obtained from a man aged 18-30 years with active or convalescent COVID-19. Recombination linked TRBV6-5 to TRBJ1-6; TRBD1 is perhaps the D gene, given 6 matching bases. The CDR3 region reads CASSLNRDTAPLHF. At the DNA level, the sequence is TGTGCCAGCAGTCTCAACCGGGACACAGCACCCCTCCACTTT.